The clone carrying this TCR beta chain was counted many times. Its specificity is not known. This entry is derived from a study of early T cells in non-severe SARS-CoV-2 infection. Study-level results: Matches to VDJdb favored anti-spike CD8 responses and missed private and CD4 specificities.

As part of library construction, unique molecular identifiers were attached to individual cDNA molecules. TCRdb fed the 5' RACE reads into MiXCR, producing one record per CDR3 protein. This table holds 55,000 or so distinct CDR3 sequences, 11% found once. This CDR3 comprises 15 residues. Germline CDR1 WSHSY, CDR2 SAAADI. The V end was cut by 2 bases, the J end by 5 bases, with 13 bases between. The receptor's source is an adult who was a healthcare worker with PCR-confirmed SARS-CoV-2 infection or an uninfected control (not recorded which). The gene calls are TRBV10-2 and TRBJ1-3; unclear D gene. The material sequenced was whole blood. CDR3 in amino acids: CASSEGVTTRNTIYF. The CDR3 nucleotides read TGCGCCAGCAGTGAGGGCGTGACAACCCGAAACACCATATATTTT.